This T cell receptor (beta chain) was recovered during a study of T cells after yellow fever vaccination. Study details: When fractions had low cell numbers, they were prepared with SMART-Seq v4 Ultra Low Input.

Study results and limitations: One caveat is that FACS-sorted repertoires could contain abundant clonotypes contaminating from the bulk population. Peaking faster, on day 5 versus 15, the secondary response was nonetheless weaker.

This clonotype was seen ten or more times. Its antigen is still unknown. MiXCR, run by TCRdb on the 5' RACE reads, gives a single entry per CDR3 protein. Of about 510,000 distinct CDR3 sequences detected, roughly 22% appear once; the ten largest clones hold about 16%. The CDR3 length is 18 residues. The ends were cut back, 2 bases at V and 0 bases at J, with 16 bases in the middle. This TCR came from a man aged 18 to 35 who received the YFV17D yellow fever vaccine. This specimen was PBMCs, taken 21 days after the first yellow fever vaccination. This chain connects TRBV23-1 to TRBJ1-4; D is ambiguous. TRBV23-1 is recorded as an ORF, its role being uncertain. In DNA, the CDR3 is TGCGCCAGCAGTCAAAGGCAGGAGGACGTTGCAACTAATGAAAAACTGTTTTTT. Its translation is CASSQRQEDVATNEKLFF.